One sample yielded the 3 T cell receptor beta chains listed below, sequenced in a study of cytomegalovirus exposure and HLA in healthy donors. Use of 60 Vbeta and 13 Jbeta primers characterized the PCR. Assay used: immunoSEQ multiplex PCR; TCRdb lists only in-frame clones, some missing. The ten top clones account for about 1.8%, within a sample of 150,000 or so clones. The sample was PBMCs. The receptors stem from a man between 18 and 35 years old in good health and CMV-seronegative.

The chain has TRBV27 and TRBJ2-7; D perhaps matches TRBD2 (7 bases). This CDR3 contains 14 residues. Germline V CDR1 and CDR2: MNHEY, SMNVEV (reference sequence). The germline V and J ends were trimmed by 6 bases and 4 bases, with 16 bases remaining between them. The CDR3 bases are TGTGCCAGCAGCCCTGCGGGGGCGCGGTACGAGCAGTACTTC. Translated, it gives CASSPAGARYEQYF.

The V call is TRBV7-9, the J call TRBJ2-3; possibly TRBD1 for D (7 bases). Germline V gene lookup returns CDR1 SEHNR and CDR2 FQNEAQ (reference sequence). V was cut by 5 bases and J by 2 bases, with 17 bases left in between. The CDR3 is made up of 16 amino acids. The CDR3 loop is CASSRQGGIYTDTQYF. Here the CDR3 DNA reads TGTGCCAGCAGCCGCCAGGGGGGAATCTACACAGATACGCAGTATTTT.

The genes are TRBV19 and TRBJ2-7, with D maybe TRBD1 (5 bases). With 5 bases removed from V and 0 bases from J, the gap between germline ends came to 14 bases. The CDR3 extends over 15 amino acids. The germline CDR1 and CDR2 sequences are LNHDA and SQIVND (reference sequence). CDR3 protein: CASSPTVTFSYEQYF. For the CDR3, the DNA is TGTGCCAGTAGTCCGACAGTCACCTTCTCCTACGAGCAGTACTTC.